This T cell receptor beta chain was observed in a study of T-cell memory formation after mild COVID-19 (dated by TCRdb to the early 2020s). About the full investigation: TCR sequence clusters from the two donors were found to be largely donor specific. Longitudinal TCRalpha and TCRbeta repertoire sequencing tracked T-cell clones expanding and contracting after mild COVID-19 in a couple of donors. Two young, previously healthy adult volunteers made up the cohort, one male and one female.

Points the paper makes about the study in general: Only two mild cases were covered by the study, and larger cohorts that include severe cases with pre-infection samples were considered necessary. Some responding clones were detected in pre-infection memory, which suggested that pre-existing cross-reactive memory T cells had joined the SARS-CoV-2 response. From day 15 to 85, contracting clones showed balanced CD4/CD8 phenotypes, whereas a second wave of clones that expanded from day 15 to 37 leaned towards CD4+. Contracting CD4+ clones were found mainly in CM and EM memory subsets, while CD8+ clones were enriched in EMRA. SARS-CoV-2 specificity of the second-wave clones peaking on day 37 was not confirmed.

In regard to this clonotype: Its antigen remains unidentified. Base quality data are lacking; no much larger clone is found one base away.

Ficoll-Paque density gradient centrifugation was the method used to isolate PBMCs. The listed sequencing device is Illumina NovaSeq 6000. TCRalpha and TCRbeta cDNA libraries were built by 5'RACE with constant-segment primers, adding sample barcodes and unique molecular identifiers. RNA was extracted from every sample with Trizol reagent. Libraries were amplified in two PCR steps, with a second sample barcode and Illumina TruSeq adapters added in the second step. The libraries were sequenced on an Illumina NovaSeq using 2 x 150 bp paired-end reads. Processing in the source paper ran as follows. Demultiplexing of reads and collapsing into UMI-guided consensus sequences were performed with migec v1.2.7. Using mixcr v2.1.11, UMI consensuses were aligned to TRA and TRB V and J templates and then assembled into clonotypes. Expanded or contracted clonotypes were those called significant by both edgeR and NoisET, with noise models trained on biological replicates. For edgeR calls, a false discovery rate-adjusted p below 0.01 and a log2 fold-change threshold of 1 were applied. PCA with hierarchical clustering of max-normalized trajectories of the 1000 most abundant clonotypes was used as exploratory dynamics analysis. Separately sequenced CD4+ and CD8+ repertoires were used to assign a CD4 or CD8 phenotype to each responding clone. TCRdb passed the public sequencing reads through fastp at Q25 and MiXCR, retaining productive beta sequences. Entries are consolidated by CDR3 protein sequence, retaining the most common genes and DNA. The V and J calls, along with clone size, are taken from TCRdb and not from the paper's own processing. Present in this sample are over 40,000 distinct CDR3 sequences, roughly an eighth of which were seen just once. In total, the top ten clones hold approximately 25% of the sample.

Taken from cysteine to phenylalanine, the CDR3 has 16 residues. Only the CDR3 DNA is retained, 48 bases long and in frame from the first base. The chain joins TRBV3-2 to TRBJ1-1; the listed D gene, TRBD1, was not tested against the DNA. TRBV3-2 is termed a pseudogene. The source is a man between 18 and 29 years old who had mild COVID-19 (a few samples of this study predate the infection). The sample titles of this study are shuffled in the database, so cell type and time point are left out; the donor was told from shared clones. The material sequenced was PBMCs or a T cell subset sorted from them (not recorded which). The CDR3 is CASSLCGGGPNTEAFF. The nucleotide sequence is TGTGCCAGCAGCCTCTGTGGGGGGGGTCCAAACACTGAAGCTTTCTTT.